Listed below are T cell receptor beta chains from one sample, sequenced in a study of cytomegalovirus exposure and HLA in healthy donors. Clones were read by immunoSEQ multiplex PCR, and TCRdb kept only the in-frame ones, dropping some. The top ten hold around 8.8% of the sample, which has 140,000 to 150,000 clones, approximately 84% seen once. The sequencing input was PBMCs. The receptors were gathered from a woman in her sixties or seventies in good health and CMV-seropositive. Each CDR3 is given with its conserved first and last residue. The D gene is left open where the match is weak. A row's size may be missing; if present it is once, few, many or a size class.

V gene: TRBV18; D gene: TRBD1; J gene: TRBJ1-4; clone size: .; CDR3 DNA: TGTGCCAGCTCACCGGCTCGGACAGGGCCTGCTGAAAAACTGTTTTTT; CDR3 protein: CASSPARTGPAEKLFF
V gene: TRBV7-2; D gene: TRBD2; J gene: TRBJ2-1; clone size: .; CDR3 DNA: TGTGCCAGCAGCGGGACTAGCGGTCATGCAGACGAGCAGTTCTTC; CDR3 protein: CASSGTSGHADEQFF
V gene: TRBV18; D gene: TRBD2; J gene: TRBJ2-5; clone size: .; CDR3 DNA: TGTGCCAGCTCACCGGCTCCGGGACTAGCGTCTACGGAGGCCCAGTACTTC; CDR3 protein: CASSPAPGLASTEAQYF
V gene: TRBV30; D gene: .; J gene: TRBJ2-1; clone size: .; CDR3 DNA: TGTGCCTGGATTCCGGGAATTAATGAGCAGTTCTTC; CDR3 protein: CAWIPGINEQFF
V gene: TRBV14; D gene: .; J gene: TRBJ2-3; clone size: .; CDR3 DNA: TGTGCCAGCAGCCATACGAGGGATACGCAGTATTTT; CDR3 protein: CASSHTRDTQYF
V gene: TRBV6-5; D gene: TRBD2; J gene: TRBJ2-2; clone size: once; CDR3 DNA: TGTGCCAGCAGCGGACTAGCGGGAGTTAGCGGGGAGCTGTTTTTT; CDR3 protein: CASSGLAGVSGELFF
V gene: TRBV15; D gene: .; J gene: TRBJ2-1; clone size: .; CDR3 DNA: TGTGCCACCAGCAGATGGCGGGACGATGAGCAGTTCTTC; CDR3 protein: CATSRWRDDEQFF
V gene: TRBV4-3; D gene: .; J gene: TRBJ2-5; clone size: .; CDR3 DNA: TGCGCCAGCAGCCAAGATCCCAACGGGGAGACCCAGTACTTC; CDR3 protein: CASSQDPNGETQYF
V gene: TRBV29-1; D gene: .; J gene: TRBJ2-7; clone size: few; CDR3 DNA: TGCAGCGCCTTGGGGCAGGGAACTACTAACGAGCAGTACTTC; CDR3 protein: CSALGQGTTNEQYF
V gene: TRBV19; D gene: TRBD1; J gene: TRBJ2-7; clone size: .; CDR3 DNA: TGTGCCAGTAGTACGGACAGGGGATCCTACGAGCAGTACTTC; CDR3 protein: CASSTDRGSYEQYF
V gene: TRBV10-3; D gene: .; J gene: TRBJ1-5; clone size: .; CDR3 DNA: TGTGCCATCAGTGATATAACGGGTCAGCCCCAGCATTTT; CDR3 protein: CAISDITGQPQHF
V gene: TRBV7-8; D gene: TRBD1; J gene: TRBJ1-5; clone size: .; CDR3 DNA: TGTGCCAGCAGCCCCTTAACAGGGGGCAATCAGCCCCAGCATTTT; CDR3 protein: CASSPLTGGNQPQHF
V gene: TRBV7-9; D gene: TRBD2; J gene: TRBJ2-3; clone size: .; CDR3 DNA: TGTGCCAGCAGCTTTGTTAGCGGGAGAATCCCAGATACGCAGTATTTT; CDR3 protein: CASSFVSGRIPDTQYF
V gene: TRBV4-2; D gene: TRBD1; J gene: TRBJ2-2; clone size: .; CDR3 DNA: TGTGCCAGCAGGAATCAGGGGGCCGGGGAGCTGTTTTTT; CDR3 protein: CASRNQGAGELFF
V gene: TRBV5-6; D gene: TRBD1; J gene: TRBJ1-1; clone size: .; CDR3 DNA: TGTGCCAGCAGCGTAGCAGCCGGGACAGGGGGCCCTGAAGCTTTCTTT; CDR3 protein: CASSVAAGTGGPEAFF
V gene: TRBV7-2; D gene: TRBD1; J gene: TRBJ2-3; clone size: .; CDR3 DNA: TGTGCCAGCAGCCGACTAGGACAGGGGTTGAAGAATACGCAGTATTTT; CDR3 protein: CASSRLGQGLKNTQYF
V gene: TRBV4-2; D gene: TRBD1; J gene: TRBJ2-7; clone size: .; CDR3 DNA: TGTGCCAGCAGCCAAGGATGGGGGGGGACAGGGATCTCCTACGAGCAGTACTTC; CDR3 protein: CASSQGWGGTGISYEQYF
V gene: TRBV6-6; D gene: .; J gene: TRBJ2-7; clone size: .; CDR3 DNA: TGTGCCAGCAAATGGACGGGAGAAAACTACGAGCAGTACTTC; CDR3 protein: CASKWTGENYEQYF
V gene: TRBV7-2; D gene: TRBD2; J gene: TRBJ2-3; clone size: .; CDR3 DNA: TGTGCCAGCAGCCAGGGGACTAGCGGGTGGGGGGATACGCAGTATTTT; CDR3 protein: CASSQGTSGWGDTQYF
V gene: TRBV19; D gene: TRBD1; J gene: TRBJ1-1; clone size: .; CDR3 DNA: TGTGCCAGTAGCGATAGGACAGGGAACACTGAAGCTTTCTTT; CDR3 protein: CASSDRTGNTEAFF
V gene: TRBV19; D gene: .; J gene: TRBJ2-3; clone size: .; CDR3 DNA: TGTGCCAGTAGTCCTTGGGACTCCACAGATACGCAGTATTTT; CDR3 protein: CASSPWDSTDTQYF